The rows below give T cell receptor beta chains drawn from one sample of a study of early T cells in non-severe SARS-CoV-2 infection. TCRdb reprocessed the 5' RACE reads via MiXCR and lists one record per CDR3 protein. Here the sample spans about 35,000 distinct CDR3 sequences, around 7% being singletons. The specimen sequenced was whole blood. The receptors originated from an adult who was a healthcare worker with PCR-confirmed SARS-CoV-2 infection or an uninfected control (not recorded which). Each CDR3 is given with its conserved first and last residue. D genes are given only for firm matches. Clone size is shown for a subset of rows, as once, few, many or a class of expanded clone.

CDR3 DNA,CDR3 protein,V gene,J gene,D gene,clone size,CDR3 length
TGCAGTGCTAGAGGAGCGGGAGGATCCTACGAGCAGTACTTC,CSARGAGGSYEQYF,TRBV20-1,TRBJ2-7,TRBD2,.,14
TGCAGCGTAGATCCGGGACTAGCGGGAGCCGGGGCCGGGGAGCTGTTTTTT,CSVDPGLAGAGAGELFF,TRBV29-1,TRBJ2-2,TRBD2,many,17
TGTGCCAGTAGTATAATCTCCCCATCGGGCCAGGGGAGGGATGAGCAGTTCTTC,CASSIISPSGQGRDEQFF,TRBV19,TRBJ2-1,.,.,18
TGTGCCAGCAGTTACTCGGTCGCGGATAGCTCCTACAATGAGCAGTTCTTC,CASSYSVADSSYNEQFF,TRBV6-6,TRBJ2-1,.,.,17
TGTGCCAGCAGCCCAACCGGGACTTATACCTACGAGCAGTACTTC,CASSPTGTYTYEQYF,TRBV11-1,TRBJ2-7,.,.,15
TGTGCCAGCAGCCCGCCGAACTCCTATAATTCACCCCTCCACTTT,CASSPPNSYNSPLHF,TRBV28,TRBJ1-6,.,many,15
TGTGCCAGCAGTCCTGGGAGCGCAGCCACAGATACGCAGTATTTT,CASSPGSAATDTQYF,TRBV28,TRBJ2-3,.,many,15
TGCGCCAGCAGCAAACAGGACAACACTGAAGCTTTCTTT,CASSKQDNTEAFF,TRBV5-1,TRBJ1-1,.,.,13
TGTGCCAGTAGTACTTTCCCGGGACAGGGGGGGGAGACCCAGTACTTC,CASSTFPGQGGETQYF,TRBV19,TRBJ2-5,TRBD1,many,16
TGTGCCAGCAGTATCCGCGGGACTAGGAATAAAAAACTGTTTTTT,CASSIRGTRNKKLFF,TRBV27,TRBJ1-4,.,.,15
TGTGCCAGCAGCTTAGGTGGGACGGGAAACACCATATATTTT,CASSLGGTGNTIYF,TRBV11-3,TRBJ1-3,.,few,14
TGTGCCAGCCATGAGTCAGGGCTTAACTATGGCTACACCTTC,CASHESGLNYGYTF,TRBV28,TRBJ1-2,.,many,14
TGTGCCAGCAGCCGGACAGGGACGATTCAGTACTTC,CASSRTGTIQYF,TRBV12-3/TRBV12-4,TRBJ2-7,TRBD1,many,12
TGTGCCAGTAGTATCCGGGGACGGACCGGGGAGCTGTTTTTT,CASSIRGRTGELFF,TRBV19,TRBJ2-2,.,.,14
TGTGCCAGCAGTCCCTCCGGGACAGGGAACCCCTACGAGCAGTACTTC,CASSPSGTGNPYEQYF,TRBV28,TRBJ2-7,TRBD1,many,16
TGTGCCAGCAGCCCCCGGGGGTACTCCTACGAGCAGTACTTC,CASSPRGYSYEQYF,TRBV9,TRBJ2-7,.,.,14
TGTGCCAGTAGAAGCGCACGCACAGATACGCAGTATTTT,CASRSARTDTQYF,TRBV19,TRBJ2-3,.,many,13
TGTGCCAGCAGCGGGACTCGAGAAAAACTGTTTTTT,CASSGTREKLFF,TRBV27,TRBJ1-4,.,few,12
TGTGCCAGCAGCCCGGTGCAGGGTGAATACGAGCAGTACTTC,CASSPVQGEYEQYF,TRBV4-2,TRBJ2-7,.,many,14
TGCAGTGCTACTAGCGCCGACTACGAGCAGTACTTC,CSATSADYEQYF,TRBV20-1,TRBJ2-7,.,many,12
TGTGCCAGCAGCCAATTAAGGACAGGGAAAAAACTGTTTTTT,CASSQLRTGKKLFF,TRBV6-6,TRBJ1-4,TRBD1,.,14
TGTGCCAGCAGTTACTCTCCGACAGGGAACCTTAATTCACCCCTCCACTTT,CASSYSPTGNLNSPLHF,TRBV6-6,TRBJ1-6,TRBD1,few,17
TGTGCCAGCTCCTACGGGAGGGTCTCCTACGAGCAGTACTTC,CASSYGRVSYEQYF,TRBV6-5,TRBJ2-7,TRBD2,.,14
TGTGCCAGCAGCTTAAAAGGGGGGCCCACAGATACGCAGTATTTT,CASSLKGGPTDTQYF,TRBV7-3,TRBJ2-3,.,many,15
TGTGCCAGCACCGGGGCTAGCGGGGGGGAGCAGTACTTC,CASTGASGGEQYF,TRBV12-3/TRBV12-4,TRBJ2-7,TRBD2,many,13
TGTGCCAGCAGCTTATTTGCGGGTGGCACAGATACGCAGTATTTT,CASSLFAGGTDTQYF,TRBV7-9,TRBJ2-3,.,many,15
TGTGCCAGCAGCCATTCCTACGAGCAGTACTTC,CASSHSYEQYF,TRBV3-1,TRBJ2-7,.,many,11
TGTGCCAGCTCACCATATGTGAATGAGCAGTTCTTC,CASSPYVNEQFF,TRBV18,TRBJ2-1,.,.,12
TGTGCCAGCAGTTACCCCATATGGAGGCAGAGGGAAGCTTTCTTT,CASSYPIWRQREAFF,TRBV6-2/TRBV6-3,TRBJ1-1,.,.,15
TGTGCCAGCAGCTTAGGCTTAGCGGGAACCTACAATGAGCAGTTCTTC,CASSLGLAGTYNEQFF,TRBV7-9,TRBJ2-1,TRBD2,many,16
TGTGCCAGCAGCGCCGCTAACACCGGGGAGCTGTTTTTT,CASSAANTGELFF,TRBV9,TRBJ2-2,.,.,13
TGTGCCAGCAGTTTCAGTCGACAGATCACCGGGGAGCTGTTTTTT,CASSFSRQITGELFF,TRBV28,TRBJ2-2,.,many,15
TGTGCCAGCATAGGGGCCCCGAACACCGGGGAGCTGTTTTTT,CASIGAPNTGELFF,TRBV7-9,TRBJ2-2,.,many,14
TGTGCCAGCAGCTTGGAGGGGACAGGGATCTCTGGCTACACCTTC,CASSLEGTGISGYTF,TRBV5-6,TRBJ1-2,TRBD1,many,15
TGTGCTAGCAGCGTGCCGGGACAGGGTGTCGCTTTCTTT,CASSVPGQGVAFF,TRBV7-7,TRBJ1-1,TRBD1,many,13
TGCAGTGTTTTCTTGGGCAATCAGCCCCAGCATTTT,CSVFLGNQPQHF,TRBV20-1,TRBJ1-5,.,.,12
TGTGCCAGCACCGACTGGGGGGAGATAGGCGGCTACACCTTC,CASTDWGEIGGYTF,TRBV28,TRBJ1-2,.,many,14
TGCGCCAGCAGCCCTCCCCGTGGGGGGAACACTGAAGCTTTCTTT,CASSPPRGGNTEAFF,TRBV4-1,TRBJ1-1,.,.,15
TGCAGTGCGTTGGCGGGAGGATCCCACAATGAGCAGTTCTTC,CSALAGGSHNEQFF,TRBV20-1,TRBJ2-1,TRBD2,many,14
TGTGCCAGCAGTTGGACAGGGGGCACAGATACGCAGTATTTT,CASSWTGGTDTQYF,TRBV27,TRBJ2-3,TRBD1,few,14
TGTGCCAGCAGCTTAGTACGATCGGGCCATTCACCCCTCCACTTT,CASSLVRSGHSPLHF,TRBV11-2,TRBJ1-6,.,many,15
TGTGCCAGGAAAGAGACCCAGTACTTC,CARKETQYF,TRBV14,TRBJ2-5,.,many,9
TGTGCCAGCAGTGACGATGGCCAGCCCCAGCATTTT,CASSDDGQPQHF,TRBV6-4,TRBJ1-5,.,many,12
TGTGCCAGCAGTTTGGGGTTGGAGAGTCAGCCCCAGCATTTT,CASSLGLESQPQHF,TRBV12-3/TRBV12-4,TRBJ1-5,.,many,14
TGTGCCTGGAGAGGCAGGGGAGGCTTGAACACTGAAGCTTTCTTT,CAWRGRGGLNTEAFF,TRBV30,TRBJ1-1,.,many,15
TGTGCCAGCAGCCTCGGACTAGCGGCGTTCCAACAAGAGACCCAGTACTTC,CASSLGLAAFQQETQYF,TRBV11-2,TRBJ2-5,TRBD2,many,17
TGTGCCAGCAGCCAAGATGGGGGGATAAGCGAGCAGTACTTC,CASSQDGGISEQYF,TRBV14,TRBJ2-7,.,.,14
TGCAGCGTTGAAGATAGCGGGGAGGGAGGCAATGAGCAGTTCTTC,CSVEDSGEGGNEQFF,TRBV29-1,TRBJ2-1,TRBD2,many,15
TGTGCCAGCAGACCGGTAGGGGGTGGTAGCGGCTCTGGGGCCAACGTCCTGACTTTC,CASRPVGGGSGSGANVLTF,TRBV6-6,TRBJ2-6,.,many,19
TGTGCCATCAGCAACGACAGGGGCTCTGGAAACACCATATATTTT,CAISNDRGSGNTIYF,TRBV10-3,TRBJ1-3,TRBD1,.,15
TGCAGTGCTACTAGGGGGACTCAAACGAACACCGGGGAGCTGTTTTTT,CSATRGTQTNTGELFF,TRBV20-1,TRBJ2-2,.,many,16